The rows below give T cell receptor beta chains drawn from one sample of a study of blood T cell repertoires in COVID-19. The method was immunoSEQ multiplex PCR; TCRdb's version includes in-frame clones alone and lacks a portion of them. Of more than 110,000 clones listed, 80% to 85% are singletons. The sample consisted of peripheral blood. The receptors were gathered from a woman aged 55 to 70 with acute or convalescent COVID-19. CDR3s leave out the opening cysteine and the closing phenylalanine or tryptophan. Fields, in order: V gene, clone size, J gene, CDR3 protein. For some rows the clone size is stated as once, few or many, or as a class when expanded; others skip it.

TRBV28	few	TRBJ2-2	ASSIRASGRLSGKLF
TRBV3-1/TRBV3-2	once	TRBJ2-3	ASSQSRAHTQY
TRBV15	NA	TRBJ2-1	ATSRELLPVGNEQF
TRBV4-3	NA	TRBJ2-7	ASSQVFNYRSEQY
TRBV28	NA	TRBJ1-4	ASSPDRAGEKLF
TRBV12-5	NA	TRBJ1-1	ASGLDQPRDGAF
TRBV7-2	once	TRBJ1-2	ASSLARTSPNYGYT
TRBV15	NA	TRBJ1-2	ATKRSPNYGYT
TRBV28	NA	TRBJ2-7	ASSVALFGPSAPPSYEQY
TRBV12-3/TRBV12-4	few	TRBJ2-7	ASTDRVGEQY
TRBV7-9	NA	TRBJ1-6	ASSLGGGVGSPLH
TRBV6-6	NA	TRBJ2-7	ASTPEGTYEQY
TRBV24-1	once	TRBJ2-5	ATSDLLLAGEVFHQETQY
TRBV27	NA	TRBJ2-1	ASSPFGQVMLNEQF
TRBV10-2	NA	TRBJ2-7	ATEPGAVYEQY
TRBV5-4	NA	TRBJ2-7	ASSLGGDYEQY
TRBV18	few	TRBJ1-1	ASSGQGSTEAF
TRBV2	NA	TRBJ1-5	ASSVLGNQPQH
TRBV27	NA	TRBJ1-5	ASSFRGGNQPQH
TRBV5-1	once	TRBJ1-5	ASKPLSRDSIRNQPQH
TRBV3-1/TRBV3-2	once	TRBJ2-7	ASSPRVGGANDYEQY
TRBV3-1/TRBV3-2	NA	TRBJ2-5	ASSHRDRGSETQY
TRBV6-6	NA	TRBJ1-5	ASSMDRIGNQPQH